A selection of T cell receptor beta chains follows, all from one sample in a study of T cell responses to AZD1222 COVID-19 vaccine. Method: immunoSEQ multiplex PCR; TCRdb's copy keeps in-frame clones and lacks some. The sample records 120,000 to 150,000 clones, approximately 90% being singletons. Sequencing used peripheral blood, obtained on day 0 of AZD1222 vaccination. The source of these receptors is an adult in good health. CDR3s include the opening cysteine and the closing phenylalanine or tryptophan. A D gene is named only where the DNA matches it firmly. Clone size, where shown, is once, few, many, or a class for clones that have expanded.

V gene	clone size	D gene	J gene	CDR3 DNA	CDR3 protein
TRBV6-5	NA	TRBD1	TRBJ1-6	TGTGCCAGCAGGGGACAGGGTGAAAATTCACCCCTCCACTTT	CASRGQGENSPLHF
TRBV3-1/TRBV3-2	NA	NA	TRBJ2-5	TGTGCCAGCAGCTTCAGAGCGGAAGAGACCCAGTACTTC	CASSFRAEETQYF
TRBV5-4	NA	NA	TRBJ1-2	TGTGCCAGCAGTAACACCGGGCGCCGCTACACCTTC	CASSNTGRRYTF
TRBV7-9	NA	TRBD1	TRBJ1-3	TGTGCCAGCAGCTTAGTTACGGGACAGCCGGCAAACACCATATATTTT	CASSLVTGQPANTIYF
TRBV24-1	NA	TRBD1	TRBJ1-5	TGTGCCACCCATCCAGGGACAGGCGGGAATCAGCCCCAGCATTTT	CATHPGTGGNQPQHF
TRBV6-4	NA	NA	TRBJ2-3	TGTGCCAGCAGTGACCAACCGAACACAGATACGCAGTATTTT	CASSDQPNTDTQYF
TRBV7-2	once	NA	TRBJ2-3	TGTGCCAGCAGCTTAGCGACCACAGATACGCAGTATTTT	CASSLATTDTQYF
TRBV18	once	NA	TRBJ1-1	TGTGCCAGCTCACCACCAGGAACTACTGAAGCTTTCTTT	CASSPPGTTEAFF
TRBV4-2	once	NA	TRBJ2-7	TGTGCCAGCAGCCAAGCCCTCCTCTACGAGCAGTACTTC	CASSQALLYEQYF
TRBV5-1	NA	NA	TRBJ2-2	TGCGCCAGCAGCTTGGTTCCCCGACCCGGGGAGCTGTTTTTT	CASSLVPRPGELFF
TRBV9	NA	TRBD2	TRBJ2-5	TGTGCCAGCAGCGTAGGACTAGCGGGAATTGAGACCCAGTACTTC	CASSVGLAGIETQYF
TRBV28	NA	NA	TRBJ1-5	TGTGCCAGCAGGAGGGGGGGTTTTCGCAATCAGCCCCAGCATTTT	CASRRGGFRNQPQHF
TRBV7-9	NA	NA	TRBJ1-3	TGTGCCAGCAGCCATGGGGGTTATGGAAACACCATATATTTT	CASSHGGYGNTIYF